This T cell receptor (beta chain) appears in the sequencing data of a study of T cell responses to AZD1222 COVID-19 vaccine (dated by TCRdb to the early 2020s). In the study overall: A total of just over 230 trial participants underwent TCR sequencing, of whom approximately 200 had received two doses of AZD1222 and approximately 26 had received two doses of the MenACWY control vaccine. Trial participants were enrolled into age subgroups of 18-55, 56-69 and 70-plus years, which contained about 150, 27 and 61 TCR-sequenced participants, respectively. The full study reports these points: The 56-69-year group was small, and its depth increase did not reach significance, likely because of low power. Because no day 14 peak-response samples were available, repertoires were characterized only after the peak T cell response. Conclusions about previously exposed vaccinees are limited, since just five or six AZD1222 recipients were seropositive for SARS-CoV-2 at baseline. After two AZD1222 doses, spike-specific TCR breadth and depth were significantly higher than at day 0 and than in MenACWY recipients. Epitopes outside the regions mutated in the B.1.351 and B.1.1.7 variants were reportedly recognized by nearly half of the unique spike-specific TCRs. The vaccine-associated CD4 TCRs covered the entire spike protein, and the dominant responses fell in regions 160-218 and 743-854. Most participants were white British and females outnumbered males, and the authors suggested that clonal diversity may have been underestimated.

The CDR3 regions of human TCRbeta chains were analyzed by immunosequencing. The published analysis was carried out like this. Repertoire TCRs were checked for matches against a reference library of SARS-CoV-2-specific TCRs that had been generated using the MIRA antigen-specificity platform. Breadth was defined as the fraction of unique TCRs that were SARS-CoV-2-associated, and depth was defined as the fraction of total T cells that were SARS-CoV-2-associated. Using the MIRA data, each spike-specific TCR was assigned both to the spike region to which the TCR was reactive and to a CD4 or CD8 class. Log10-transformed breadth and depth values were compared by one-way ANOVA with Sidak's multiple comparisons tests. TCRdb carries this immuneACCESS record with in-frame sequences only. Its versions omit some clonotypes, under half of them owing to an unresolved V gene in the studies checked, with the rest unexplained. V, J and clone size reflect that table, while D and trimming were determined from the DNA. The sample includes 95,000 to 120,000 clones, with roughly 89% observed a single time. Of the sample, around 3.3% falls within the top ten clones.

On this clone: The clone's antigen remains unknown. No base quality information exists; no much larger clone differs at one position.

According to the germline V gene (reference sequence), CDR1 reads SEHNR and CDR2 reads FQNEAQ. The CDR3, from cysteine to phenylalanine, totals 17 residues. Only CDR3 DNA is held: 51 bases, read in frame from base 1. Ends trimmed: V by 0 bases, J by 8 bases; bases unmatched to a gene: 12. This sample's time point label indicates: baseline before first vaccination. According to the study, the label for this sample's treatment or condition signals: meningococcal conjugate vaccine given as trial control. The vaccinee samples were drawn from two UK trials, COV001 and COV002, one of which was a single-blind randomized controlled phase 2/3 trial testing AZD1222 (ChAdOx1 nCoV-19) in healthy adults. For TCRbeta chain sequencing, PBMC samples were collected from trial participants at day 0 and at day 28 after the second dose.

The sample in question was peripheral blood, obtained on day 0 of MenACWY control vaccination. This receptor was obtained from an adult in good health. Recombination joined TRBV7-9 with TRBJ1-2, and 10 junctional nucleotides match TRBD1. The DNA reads TGTGCCAGCAGCTTAGCCATTTCCGGGACAGGGGCATACGGCTACACCTTC. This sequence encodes CASSLAISGTGAYGYTF. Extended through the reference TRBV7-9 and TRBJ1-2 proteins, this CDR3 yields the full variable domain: DTGVSQNPRHKITKRGQNVTFRCDPISEHNRLYWYRQTLGQGPEFLTYFQNEAQLEKSRLLSDRFSAERPKGSFSTLEIQRTEQGDSAMYLCASSLAISGTGAYGYTFGSGTRLTVV.